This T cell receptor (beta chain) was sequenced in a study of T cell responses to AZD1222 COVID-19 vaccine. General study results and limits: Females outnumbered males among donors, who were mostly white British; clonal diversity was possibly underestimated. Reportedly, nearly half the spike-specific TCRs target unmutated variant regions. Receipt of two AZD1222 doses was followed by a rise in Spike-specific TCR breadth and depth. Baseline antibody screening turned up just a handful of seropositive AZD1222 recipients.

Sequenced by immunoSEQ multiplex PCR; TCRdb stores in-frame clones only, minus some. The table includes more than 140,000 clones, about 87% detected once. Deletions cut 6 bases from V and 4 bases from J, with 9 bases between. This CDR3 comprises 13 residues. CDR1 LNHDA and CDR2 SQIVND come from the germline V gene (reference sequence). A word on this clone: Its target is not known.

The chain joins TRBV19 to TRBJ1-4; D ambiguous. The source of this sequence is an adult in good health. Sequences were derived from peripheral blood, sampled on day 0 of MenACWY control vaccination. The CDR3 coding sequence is TGTGCCAGTAGCTGGCGGATTAATGAAAAACTGTTTTTT. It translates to CASSWRINEKLFF.